What follows is one TCR beta chain and its context. Which antigen it targets is not known. Nothing much larger sits one base from this clone, and base qualities are not available. The data derive from a study of technical replicates of blood from a few donors (dated by TCRdb to the late 2010s). The library relied on the immunoSEQ multiplex PCR assay. Not all clones reach the TCRdb copy of this immuneACCESS table, which keeps in-frame sequences only. Checked studies attribute under half of the gap to unresolved V genes and leave the rest unexplained. Across this sample there are 80,000 or so clones, with around 94% seen only once. Jointly, the top ten make up under 0.5% of the sample. The germline V gene (reference sequence) provides CDR1 LNHNV and CDR2 YYDKDF. The CDR3, from cysteine to phenylalanine, totals 10 residues. The kept DNA is CDR3 alone, 30 bases in frame from the first base. V trim: 9 bases; J trim: 8 bases; unmatched bases: 1.

The specimen sequenced was T cells isolated from PBMCs. The V and J segments used are TRBV15 and TRBJ2-1; TRBD2 matches 7 bases in the middle. The receptor was isolated from a human donor in good health. At the DNA level, the sequence is TGTGCCACAGGGAGGGATGAGCAGTTCTTC. Its protein reads: CATGRDEQFF. The CDR3, completed at both ends by the reference TRBV15 and TRBJ2-1 genes, gives the full variable domain DAMVIQNPRYQVTQFGKPVTLSCSQTLNHNVMYWYQQKSSQAPKLLFHYYDKDFNNEADTPDNFQSRRPNTSFCFLDIRSPGLGDTAMYLCATGRDEQFFGPGTRLTVL.